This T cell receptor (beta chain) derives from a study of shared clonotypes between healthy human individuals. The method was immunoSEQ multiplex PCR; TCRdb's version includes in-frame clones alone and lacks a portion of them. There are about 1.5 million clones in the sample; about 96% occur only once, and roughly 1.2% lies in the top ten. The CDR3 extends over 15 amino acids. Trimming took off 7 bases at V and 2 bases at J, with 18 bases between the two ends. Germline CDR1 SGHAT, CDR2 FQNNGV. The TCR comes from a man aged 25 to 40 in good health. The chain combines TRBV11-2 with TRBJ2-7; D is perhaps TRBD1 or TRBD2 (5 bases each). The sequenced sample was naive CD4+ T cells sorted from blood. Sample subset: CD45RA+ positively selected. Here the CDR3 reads CASTPNSGSPYEQYF. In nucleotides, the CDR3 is TGTGCCAGCACCCCCAACTCAGGGAGCCCCTACGAGCAGTACTTC. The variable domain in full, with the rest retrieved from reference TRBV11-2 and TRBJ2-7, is EAGVAQSPRYKIIEKRQSVAFWCNPISGHATLYWYQQILGQGPKLLIQFQNNGVVDDSQLPKDRFSAERLKGVDSTLKIQPAKLEDSAVYLCASTPNSGSPYEQYFGPGTRLTVT.